This T cell receptor beta chain was sequenced in a study of T cell changes during pregnancy in multiple sclerosis. Trimming stripped 4 bases from V and 0 bases from J, with 10 bases between. Per the germline V gene, CDR1 is SNHLY and CDR2 is FYNNEI. CDR3 length: 15 residues. The assay was immunoSEQ multiplex PCR, and TCRdb's table has in-frame clones only and misses some. The sample includes tens of thousands of clones, roughly nine tenths of them seen just once. The table lists this clone with a few counts. The chain joins TRBV2 to TRBJ2-1, with D tentatively TRBD1 (5 bases). The input for sequencing was peripheral blood, taken after pregnancy. The receptor comes from a female donor in good health, enrolled as a control in a pregnancy study. DNA for the CDR3: TGTGCCAGCAGTGCGACAGAGCCCTCCTACAATGAGCAGTTCTTC. Translated, it gives CASSATEPSYNEQFF.